This TCR beta chain came from a study of T cells expressing NK-cell markers. TCRdb re-called the 5' RACE reads; every CDR3 protein appears as one record, without DNA. Its listing shows over 150,000 distinct CDR3 sequences. Germline CDR1 is MGHRA and CDR2 is YSYEKL. The CDR3 sequence is 16 residues long. The gene calls are TRBV4-1 and TRBJ1-4; TCRdb outputs TRBD1, but without DNA this stays unchecked. Sequencing used blood T cells: a sorted CD56 or NKG2C T cell subset, CD4+ or CD8+ T cells, or bulk PBMC T cells (not recorded which). The source is a man aged 18-69 years in good health. The CDR3 here is CASSQERQTTNEKLFF.